This T cell receptor (beta chain) appears in the sequencing data of a study of cytomegalovirus exposure and HLA in healthy donors. Study observations and caveats: The classifier, whose performance was assessed in both the original and validation cohorts, reportedly diagnosed cytomegalovirus status with high specificity and sensitivity. Within the data, a cluster of highly shared sequence variants was likely a sequencing artifact. Productive status was seen about 90% or about 30% of the time for most TCR beta V segments in an earlier analysis. Prediction of most subjects' HLA-A and HLA-B alleles by TCR beta sequences was reportedly accurate.

Concerning this clone: Its antigen is unknown.

PCR amplification relied on 60 Vbeta primers (plus 13 Jbeta primers). Some clones are missing from TCRdb's copy, which holds only in-frame ones; the method was immunoSEQ multiplex PCR. The top ten clones hold under 13% of a sample with around 100,000 clones, 65% to 75% of them seen once. Germline lookup yields CDR1 LNHDA and CDR2 SQIVND (reference sequence). The CDR3 spans 14 residues. V lost 3 bases to trimming and J lost 7 bases; unmatched junction nucleotides: 5. The source of this sequence is a middle-aged man in good health and CMV-seropositive. V usage is TRBV19 and J usage is TRBJ2-1; 8 nucleotides match TRBD2. What was sequenced was PBMCs. CDR3 residues: CASSIERERNEQFF. The CDR3, as DNA: TGTGCCAGTAGTATCGAGCGGGAGCGTAATGAGCAGTTCTTC.